Below are 5 T cell receptor beta chains sequenced from a single sample in a study of blood T cell repertoires in COVID-19. Only in-frame clones appear in the TCRdb table, and some are missing; sequencing was by immunoSEQ multiplex PCR. The table shows about 150,000 clones, with 65% to 90% occurring only once. The material sequenced was peripheral blood. The source of these receptors is a man between 65 and 85 years old with acute or convalescent COVID-19.

The chain recombines TRBV5-1 with TRBJ2-7; possibly TRBD1 for D (6 bases). V was pared by 4 bases and J by 6 bases, with 20 bases between. The germline gives CDR1 SGHRS, CDR2 YFSETQ. This CDR3 comprises 15 residues. DNA of the CDR3: TGCGCCAGCAGCGGGGGCATCCGAAACCACCCCGAGCAGTACTTC. This translates into CASSGGIRNHPEQYF. The variable domain in full, with the rest retrieved from reference TRBV5-1 and TRBJ2-7, is KAGVTQTPRYLIKTRGQQVTLSCSPISGHRSVSWYQQTPGQGLQFLFEYFSETQRNKGNFPGRFSGRQFSNSRSEMNVSTLELGDSALYLCASSGGIRNHPEQYFGPGTRLTVT.

This clone was seen only a few times. The rearrangement joins TRBV19 to TRBJ2-1; TRBD2 matches at 7 bases. V was clipped by 5 bases and J by 0 bases; unmatched bases: 10. The V gene's germline CDR1 is LNHDA and CDR2 SQIVND (reference sequence). The CDR3 sequence is 17 residues long. The CDR3 nucleotides read TGTGCCAGTAGTCCTCTATTTGGCGGGAGCTCCTACAATGAGCAGTTCTTC. Encoded protein: CASSPLFGGSSYNEQFF.

This chain joins TRBV12-3 or TRBV12-4 and TRBJ2-7; D is unresolved. V was shortened by 6 bases and J by 1 base, with 10 bases between the two germline ends. The CDR3 has 13 residues. The chain's CDR3 is CASSRSLSYEQYF. For the CDR3, the DNA is TGTGCCAGCAGCCGTAGTCTGTCCTACGAGCAGTACTTC.

The genes are TRBV18 and TRBJ2-1; perhaps TRBD2 as D (6 bases). Germline CDR1 is KGHSH and CDR2 is LQKENI. Trimming cost V 3 bases and J 8 bases, with 11 bases left between them. This CDR3 region has 13 residues. The chain's CDR3 is CASSPLLADEQFF. CDR3 coding DNA: TGTGCCAGCTCACCTCTACTAGCAGATGAGCAGTTCTTC.

In this sample, this clone turned up a few times. V usage is TRBV19 and J usage is TRBJ1-1; the match to TRBD1 covers 7 bases. The CDR3 has 16 residues. V lost 6 bases, J lost 0 bases, and 10 bases stayed unmatched. The germline gives CDR1 LNHDA, CDR2 SQIVND (reference sequence). The CDR3 here is CASRPPPDRLNTEAFF. DNA of the CDR3: TGTGCCAGTAGACCCCCCCCGGACAGGCTGAACACTGAAGCTTTCTTT.